The 19 T cell receptor beta chains reported below all come from one sample, sequenced in a study of T cell responses to AZD1222 COVID-19 vaccine (dated by TCRdb to about 2021). The time point label, as the study defines it: about 28 days (+/-7) after the second vaccine dose. Library preparation used the immunoSEQ multiplex PCR assay. TCRdb limited this immuneACCESS table to in-frame rearrangements with V and J called. A share of clones is missing; checked studies link under half to unresolved V genes, and the rest is unexplained. The sample profile shows 150,000 or so clones; around 90% of them were found once. The top ten constitute approximately 5.9% of the sample. The sample in question was peripheral blood, obtained 28 days after the second AZD1222 dose. The source of these receptors is an adult who received the AZD1222 COVID-19 vaccine.

The chain links TRBV7-9 to TRBJ1-4, with D perhaps matching TRBD1 (5 bases). CDR3 size: 16 residues. Germline V lookup: CDR1 SEHNR, CDR2 FQNEAQ (reference sequence). V lost 6 bases and J lost 0, with 14 bases in between. CDR3: CASSFPRGATNEKLFF. The CDR3 nucleotides read TGTGCCAGCAGTTTTCCTCGGGGCGCAACTAATGAAAAACTGTTTTTT.

Concerning this clone: The same CDR3 is also encoded by other DNA sequences in this sample. The V call is TRBV5-1, the J call TRBJ1-3, with D perhaps matching TRBD1 (6 bases). V was cut by 4 bases and J by 4 bases, with 12 bases left in between. This CDR3 spans 14 amino acids. CDR1 is SGHRS, CDR2 YFSETQ, per germline. The CDR3 DNA reads TGCGCCAGCAGCCCCCGGACAGACGGAAACACCATATATTTT. This encodes CASSPRTDGNTIYF.

This chain joins TRBV6-2 or TRBV6-3 and TRBJ2-7, with D unclear. The CDR3 runs to 12 residues. V was trimmed by 6 bases and J by 3 bases, leaving 9 bases between them. Germline V lookup: CDR1 MNHEY, CDR2 SVGEGT. The CDR3 loop reads CASSRTRYEQYF. The CDR3 coding sequence is TGTGCCAGCAGCCGTACGCGCTACGAGCAGTACTTC.

This clone appeared a single time. The CDR3 nucleotides are TGTGCCAGCAGCCAACAAACGATCTACACCGGGGAGCTGTTTTTT. This gives the protein CASSQQTIYTGELFF. This rearrangement joins TRBV5-4 to TRBJ2-2; D not resolved. V was clipped by 4 bases and J by 3 bases, with 13 bases between them. Germline loops: CDR1 SGHNT, CDR2 YYREEE (reference sequence). The CDR3 sequence is 15 residues long. The whole variable domain, remainder taken from reference TRBV5-4 and TRBJ2-2, is ETGVTQSPTHLIKTRGQQVTLRCSSQSGHNTVSWYQQALGQGPQFIFQYYREEENGRGNFPPRFSGLQFPNYSSELNVNALELDDSALYLCASSQQTIYTGELFFGEGSRLTVL.

This chain uses TRBV5-8 with TRBJ1-4; D gene ambiguous. The germline V gene has CDR1 SGHTS and CDR2 YDEGEE. The CDR3 consists of 14 residues. Trimming shortened V by 5 bases and J by 7 bases, and 15 bases separated the two germline ends. The CDR3 loop is CASSQVTESEKLFF. The CDR3 DNA reads TGTGCCAGCAGTCAAGTCACGGAGAGTGAAAAACTGTTTTTT.

The genes are TRBV6-4 and TRBJ1-4, with 10 positions matching TRBD1. Losses at the gene ends were 6 bases for V and 5 bases for J; bases not matched to a gene: 3. This CDR3 region has 14 residues. Germline V gene data show CDR1 as MRHNA and CDR2 as SNTAGT. The chain's CDR3 is CASSSGQGNEKLFF. CDR3 sequence (DNA): TGTGCCAGCAGCTCGGGACAGGGGAATGAAAAACTGTTTTTT.

This clone was counted a single time. V gene TRBV29-1 combines with J gene TRBJ2-7, with 8 bases lining up with TRBD1. The length of the CDR3 is 12 residues. With V trimmed by 6 bases and J by 4 bases, 5 bases remained unmatched. CDR1 and CDR2 from the germline V gene are SQVTM and ANQGSEA. The CDR3 protein is CSVRGQAYEQYF. DNA for the CDR3: TGCAGCGTCAGGGGACAGGCATACGAGCAGTACTTC.

This clone was picked up a small number of times. The chain carries TRBV29-1 and TRBJ2-7, with TRBD2 identical over 14 bases. CDR3 length: 15 residues. J lost 4 bases, V lost 2 bases, and 4 bases had no gene match. Germline CDR1 reads SQVTM; CDR2 reads ANQGSEA. CDR3 in amino acids: CSVERGTSGSYEQYF. The CDR3 DNA follows: TGCAGCGTTGAACGGGGGACTAGCGGGAGTTACGAGCAGTACTTC.

The gene calls are TRBV7-9 and TRBJ1-2, with D possibly matching TRBD1 (5 bases). Looked up from germline, CDR1 is SEHNR and CDR2 is FQNEAQ (reference sequence). The CDR3 loop spans 13 amino acids. V lost 2 bases and J 3 bases, leaving 7 bases between the germline ends. CDR3 in amino acids: CASSLRGDYGYTF. In DNA, the CDR3 is TGTGCCAGCAGCTTAAGAGGGGACTATGGCTACACCTTC.

J is TRBJ1-5 and V is TRBV24-1; tentative D call: TRBD1 (5 bases). The CDR3 is 16 amino acids. Germline CDR1 reads KGHDR; CDR2 reads SFDVKD. V was trimmed by 3 bases and J by 4 bases, leaving 15 bases between them. The CDR3 bases are TGTGCCACCAGTGATAGTCGGGACGGAGCAAATCAGCCCCAGCATTTT. Its protein product is CATSDSRDGANQPQHF.

V is TRBV19 and J is TRBJ1-5; tentative D call: TRBD1 (6 bases). CDR3 size: 15 residues. V was pared by 1 base and J by 6 bases, with 13 bases between. Germline lookup yields CDR1 LNHDA and CDR2 SQIVND (reference sequence). The CDR3 coding sequence is TGTGCCAGTAGTATAGGAACGTGGGGGCTTCAGCCCCAGCATTTT. It translates to CASSIGTWGLQPQHF. Filled out from reference TRBV19 and TRBJ1-5, the complete variable domain reads DGGITQSPKYLFRKEGQNVTLSCEQNLNHDAMYWYRQDPGQGLRLIYYSQIVNDFQKGDIAEGYSVSREKKESFPLTVTSAQKNPTAFYLCASSIGTWGLQPQHFGDGTRLSIL.

The genes are TRBV9 and TRBJ2-1, with a tentative D call TRBD2 (5 bases). The V end was cut by 0 bases, the J end by 6 bases, with 13 bases between. Per germline, CDR1 SGDLS and CDR2 YYNGEE. The CDR3 consists of 15 residues. CDR3 protein: CASSVAPTRSNEQFF. Written as DNA, the CDR3 is TGTGCCAGCAGCGTAGCCCCCACTAGGAGCAATGAGCAGTTCTTC. Together with reference TRBV9 and TRBJ2-1, the CDR3 gives the full variable domain: DSGVTQTPKHLITATGQRVTLRCSPRSGDLSVYWYQQSLDQGLQFLIQYYNGEERAKGNILERFSAQQFPDLHSELNLSSLELGDSALYFCASSVAPTRSNEQFFGPGTRLTVL.

V usage is TRBV28 and J usage is TRBJ1-4; 10 positions agree with TRBD1. There are 15 residues in the CDR3. Losses at the gene ends were 6 bases for V and 9 bases for J; bases not matched to a gene: 10. CDR1 and CDR2 (germline): MDHEN, SYDVKM. Here the CDR3 reads CASSSRGQGNQKLFF. The DNA for the CDR3 is TGTGCCAGCAGCTCCCGGGGACAGGGGAACCAAAAACTGTTTTTT.

The chain carries TRBV5-5 and TRBJ2-7; a possible D gene is TRBD2 (7 bases). The germline V and J ends were trimmed by 3 bases and 7 bases, with 14 bases remaining between them. The CDR3 sequence is 13 residues long. Germline V gene data show CDR1 as SGHKS and CDR2 as YYEKEE (reference sequence). The CDR3 loop is CASSSGGREEQYF. CDR3 sequence (DNA): TGTGCCAGCAGCTCCGGGGGGCGGGAAGAGCAGTACTTC.

V and J are TRBV28 and TRBJ2-5; no reliable D call. Germline CDR1 and CDR2: MDHEN and SYDVKM. The V and J ends lost 1 base and 2 bases respectively, with 14 bases between them. The CDR3 sequence is 16 residues long. In DNA, the CDR3 is TGTGCCAGCAGTTTATTAGGCGTTTCCAGGCAAGAGACCCAGTACTTC. It specifies CASSLLGVSRQETQYF. The full variable domain, completed using reference TRBV28 and TRBJ2-5, is DVKVTQSSRYLVKRTGEKVFLECVQDMDHENMFWYRQDPGLGLRLIYFSYDVKMKEKGDIPEGYSVSREKKERFSLILESASTNQTSMYLCASSLLGVSRQETQYFGPGTRLLVL.

The rearrangement joins TRBV6-2 or TRBV6-3 to TRBJ1-1; D unclear. The CDR3 is made up of 14 amino acids. Germline V gene lookup returns CDR1 MNHEY and CDR2 SVGEGT. Between the trimmed V and J ends, which lost 6 bases and 1 base, there was a span of 12 bases. The CDR3 protein is CASSFVSGNTEAFF. Here the CDR3 DNA reads TGTGCCAGCAGCTTCGTCAGTGGGAACACTGAAGCTTTCTTT.

This chain joins TRBV28 and TRBJ1-3; D is ambiguous. The CDR3 has 18 amino acids. Germline values: CDR1 MDHEN, CDR2 SYDVKM. V was trimmed by 4 bases and J by 0 bases, leaving 19 bases between them. The CDR3 DNA sequence: TGTGCCAGCAGTTCCTCGTCGCGGACCGGGATCTCTGGAAACACCATATATTTT. It encodes CASSSSSRTGISGNTIYF.

CDR3 sequence: CASSQAKGQSYEKLFF. The CDR3 bases are TGCGCCAGCAGCCAAGCAAAAGGACAGTCGTATGAAAAACTGTTTTTT. The chain combines TRBV4-3 with TRBJ1-4; possible D gene TRBD1, 6 bases. The V gene lost 1 base and the J gene lost 6 bases, with 15 bases spanning the gap. This CDR3 region has 16 residues. Per germline, CDR1 LGHNA and CDR2 YSLEER.

The chain combines TRBV7-2 with TRBJ2-5, with TRBD2 identical over 13 bases. Per germline, CDR1 SGHTA and CDR2 FQGNSA. The CDR3 extends over 16 amino acids. V was pared by 3 bases and J by 3 bases, with 4 bases of the junction left unmatched. CDR3 amino acids: CASSFSTSGREETQYF. CDR3 sequence (DNA): TGTGCCAGCAGCTTTTCTACTAGCGGGAGGGAAGAGACCCAGTACTTC.